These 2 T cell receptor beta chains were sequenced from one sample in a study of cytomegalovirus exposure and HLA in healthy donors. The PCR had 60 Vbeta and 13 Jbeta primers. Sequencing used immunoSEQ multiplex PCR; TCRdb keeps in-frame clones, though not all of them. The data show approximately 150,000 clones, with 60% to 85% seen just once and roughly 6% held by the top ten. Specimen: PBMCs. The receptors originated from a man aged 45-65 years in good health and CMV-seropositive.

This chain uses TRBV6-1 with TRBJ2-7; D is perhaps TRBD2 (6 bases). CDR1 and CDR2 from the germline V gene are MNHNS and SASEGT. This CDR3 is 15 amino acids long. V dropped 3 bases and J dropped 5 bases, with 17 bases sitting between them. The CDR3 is CASSDPGLPRHEQYF. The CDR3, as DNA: TGTGCCAGCAGTGACCCGGGACTGCCGCGGCACGAGCAGTACTTC.

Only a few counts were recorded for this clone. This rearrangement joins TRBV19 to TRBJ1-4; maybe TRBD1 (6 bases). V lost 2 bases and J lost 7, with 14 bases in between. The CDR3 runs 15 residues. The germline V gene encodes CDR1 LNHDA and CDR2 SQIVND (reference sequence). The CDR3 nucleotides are TGTGCCAGTAGTATATCCGGCAGGGGAAGTGAAAAACTGTTTTTT. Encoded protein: CASSISGRGSEKLFF.